This TCR beta chain originates from a study of tumor-infiltrating lymphocytes in primary liver carcinoma. The CDR3 extends over 14 amino acids. Priming with a constant-region primer yielded TCR beta cDNA from about 480 ng total RNA. Amplification in three nested multiplex PCR rounds with slightly modified ARM-PCR gave rise to TCR beta libraries. The first two PCR rounds, around 10 cycles each, used TRBV1-TRBV30 forward primers and a C-beta reverse primer. Each CDR3 protein gets one entry after TCRdb re-called the multiplex PCR reads with MiXCR. The data contain 310,000 or so distinct CDR3 sequences, 50% to 75% of them singletons. Unsorted whole blood supplied the RNA, and germline DNA was extracted too.

The sequence came from a woman aged 25-40 years with primary liver carcinoma and hepatitis B virus infection. The chain is built from TRBV21-1 and TRBJ1-6; TRBD1 reflects the table's D call only, with no check against the DNA. TRBV21-1 is flagged as a pseudogene. Material: peripheral blood. CDR3 region: CATPREQSNSPLHF. The CDR3 nucleotides read TGTGCCACCCCCAGGGAACAGTCTAATTCACCCCTCCACTTT.